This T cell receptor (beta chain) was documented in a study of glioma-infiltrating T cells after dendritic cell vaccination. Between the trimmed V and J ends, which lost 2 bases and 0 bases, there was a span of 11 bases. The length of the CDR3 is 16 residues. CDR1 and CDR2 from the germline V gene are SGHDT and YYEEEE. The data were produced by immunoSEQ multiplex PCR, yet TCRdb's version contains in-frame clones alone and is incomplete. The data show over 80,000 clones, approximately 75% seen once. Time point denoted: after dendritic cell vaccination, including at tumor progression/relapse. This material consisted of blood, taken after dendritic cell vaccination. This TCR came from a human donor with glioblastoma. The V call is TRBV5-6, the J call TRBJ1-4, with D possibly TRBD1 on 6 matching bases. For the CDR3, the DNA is TGTGCCAGCAGCTTCGGACGGACAGCAACTAATGAAAAACTGTTTTTT. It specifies CASSFGRTATNEKLFF.